This is a list of T cell receptor beta chains from one sample in a study of early T cells in non-severe SARS-CoV-2 infection. TCRdb processed the 5' RACE reads anew with MiXCR; each CDR3 protein has one entry. The sample holds 85,000 to 100,000 distinct CDR3 sequences, 9.5% to 12% seen once. The material sequenced was whole blood, taken at baseline. These receptors were obtained from an adult who was a healthcare worker with PCR-confirmed SARS-CoV-2 infection or an uninfected control (not recorded which). CDR3s include the opening cysteine and the closing phenylalanine or tryptophan. Each record gives: V gene, J gene, D gene, clone size, CDR3 DNA, CDR3 protein. D genes are given only for firm matches. The size field is filled for only some rows; it gives once, few, many or a size class.

V gene: TRBV3-1; J gene: TRBJ2-7; D gene: TRBD1; clone size: NA; CDR3 DNA: TGTGCCAGCAGCCACAGCTCCGGGACAGGGGATCCGCACGAGCAGTACTTC; CDR3 protein: CASSHSSGTGDPHEQYF
V gene: TRBV5-4; J gene: TRBJ2-7; D gene: NA; clone size: NA; CDR3 DNA: TGTGCCAGCAGCTACAAGTACGAGCAGTACTTC; CDR3 protein: CASSYKYEQYF
V gene: TRBV4-2; J gene: TRBJ2-3; D gene: NA; clone size: few; CDR3 DNA: TGTGCCAGCAGCCAAACTGTGGGAGGAACAGATACGCAGTATTTT; CDR3 protein: CASSQTVGGTDTQYF
V gene: TRBV20-1; J gene: TRBJ2-7; D gene: TRBD2; clone size: few; CDR3 DNA: TGCAGTGCAAGGACTAGCGATTACTACGAGCAGTACTTC; CDR3 protein: CSARTSDYYEQYF
V gene: TRBV5-1; J gene: TRBJ1-3; D gene: NA; clone size: many; CDR3 DNA: TGCGCCAGCAGCTTGGATACCGGGACCTCTGGAAACACCATATATTTT; CDR3 protein: CASSLDTGTSGNTIYF
V gene: TRBV29-1; J gene: TRBJ2-5; D gene: NA; clone size: many; CDR3 DNA: TGCAGCGTTGAACCGGGGGAGACCCAGTACTTC; CDR3 protein: CSVEPGETQYF
V gene: TRBV12-3/TRBV12-4; J gene: TRBJ1-2; D gene: NA; clone size: many; CDR3 DNA: TGTGCCAGCAGTTTGGTTGTGAGTGGCTACACCTTC; CDR3 protein: CASSLVVSGYTF
V gene: TRBV29-1; J gene: TRBJ2-2; D gene: NA; clone size: many; CDR3 DNA: TGCAGCGTTGTTGGGGGAAACACCGGGGAGCTGTTTTTT; CDR3 protein: CSVVGGNTGELFF
V gene: TRBV2; J gene: TRBJ2-3; D gene: TRBD2; clone size: few; CDR3 DNA: TGTGCCAGCAGGAAGCGGGGGGACCTGGATACGCAGTATTTT; CDR3 protein: CASRKRGDLDTQYF
V gene: TRBV24-1; J gene: TRBJ2-1; D gene: NA; clone size: many; CDR3 DNA: TGTGCCACCAGTGATTCTCATCTTGACAGGAGCTCCTACAATGAGCAGTTCTTC; CDR3 protein: CATSDSHLDRSSYNEQFF
V gene: TRBV4-3; J gene: TRBJ2-7; D gene: TRBD2; clone size: many; CDR3 DNA: TGCGCCAGCAGCCAATCAACTAGCGGATCCTACGAGCAGTACTTC; CDR3 protein: CASSQSTSGSYEQYF
V gene: TRBV29-1; J gene: TRBJ2-5; D gene: NA; clone size: many; CDR3 DNA: TGCAGCGTTGGCCCCTCTGAGACCCAGTACTTC; CDR3 protein: CSVGPSETQYF
V gene: TRBV12-3/TRBV12-4; J gene: TRBJ1-2; D gene: TRBD1; clone size: NA; CDR3 DNA: TGTGCCAGCAGGGCTACAGGGGGCGCTTTCGTCAGTGGCTACACCTTC; CDR3 protein: CASRATGGAFVSGYTF
V gene: TRBV7-2; J gene: TRBJ2-3; D gene: NA; clone size: few; CDR3 DNA: TGTGCCAGCAGCTTAGGGCAGATCACAGATACGCAGTATTTT; CDR3 protein: CASSLGQITDTQYF
V gene: TRBV12-3/TRBV12-4; J gene: TRBJ1-6; D gene: NA; clone size: many; CDR3 DNA: TGTGCCAGCAGTTTACGGCAGGGTATCTCACCCCTCCACTTT; CDR3 protein: CASSLRQGISPLHF
V gene: TRBV20-1; J gene: TRBJ1-6; D gene: TRBD1; clone size: many; CDR3 DNA: TGCAGTGCTAGAGAGGGACAGCCGAATTCACCCCTCCACTTT; CDR3 protein: CSAREGQPNSPLHF
V gene: TRBV5-1; J gene: TRBJ2-7; D gene: NA; clone size: many; CDR3 DNA: TGCGCCAGCAGCCAAACAGGGACGGGCGCCTACGAGCAGTACTTC; CDR3 protein: CASSQTGTGAYEQYF
V gene: TRBV30; J gene: TRBJ1-2; D gene: NA; clone size: NA; CDR3 DNA: TGTGCCTGGAGTAGGGGAGCTAACTATGGCTACACCTTC; CDR3 protein: CAWSRGANYGYTF
V gene: TRBV27; J gene: TRBJ2-7; D gene: TRBD2; clone size: NA; CDR3 DNA: TGTGCCAGCAGTCGTAAAGCTAGCGGGGGGTCCACCTCGGGGCAGTACTTC; CDR3 protein: CASSRKASGGSTSGQYF
V gene: TRBV5-5; J gene: TRBJ2-3; D gene: NA; clone size: NA; CDR3 DNA: TGTGCCAGCACCAACCCAGGGATGACAGATACGCAGTATTTT; CDR3 protein: CASTNPGMTDTQYF
V gene: TRBV5-1; J gene: TRBJ2-7; D gene: NA; clone size: few; CDR3 DNA: TGCGCCAGCAGCTCGTTACGGGACACAGGGTCCCCTCACGAGCAGTACTTC; CDR3 protein: CASSSLRDTGSPHEQYF
V gene: TRBV5-5; J gene: TRBJ2-1; D gene: NA; clone size: few; CDR3 DNA: TGTGCCAGCAGCACCTCAGCGGGTAGCTCCTACAATGAGCAGTTCTTC; CDR3 protein: CASSTSAGSSYNEQFF
V gene: TRBV20-1; J gene: TRBJ2-3; D gene: TRBD2; clone size: few; CDR3 DNA: TGCAGTGCTAGCAAGAGTAGAGCGGGGACGCAGTATTTT; CDR3 protein: CSASKSRAGTQYF
V gene: TRBV20-1; J gene: TRBJ2-2; D gene: NA; clone size: few; CDR3 DNA: TGCAGTGCTAGAGATTCAGGGGCGAACACCGGGGAGCTGTTTTTT; CDR3 protein: CSARDSGANTGELFF
V gene: TRBV4-3; J gene: TRBJ2-1; D gene: NA; clone size: few; CDR3 DNA: TGCGCCAGCAGCCAAGACGTGACCTCCTACAATGAGCAGTTCTTC; CDR3 protein: CASSQDVTSYNEQFF
V gene: TRBV7-3; J gene: TRBJ2-1; D gene: TRBD2; clone size: NA; CDR3 DNA: TGTGCCAGCAGCTTCTCCCTAGCGGGAGACAATGAGCAGTTCTTC; CDR3 protein: CASSFSLAGDNEQFF
V gene: TRBV10-2; J gene: TRBJ2-7; D gene: NA; clone size: many; CDR3 DNA: TGCGCCAGCAGGTCCGGGGGCGACGGGGGCGAGCAGTACTTC; CDR3 protein: CASRSGGDGGEQYF
V gene: TRBV5-1; J gene: TRBJ1-4; D gene: NA; clone size: NA; CDR3 DNA: TGCGCCAGCAGCTTGGATATAGCTGAAAAACTGTTTTTT; CDR3 protein: CASSLDIAEKLFF
V gene: TRBV18; J gene: TRBJ2-7; D gene: NA; clone size: medium-sized; CDR3 DNA: TGTGCCAGCTCACCAGACCGTCGGTGGGGCAGATACGAGCAGTACTTC; CDR3 protein: CASSPDRRWGRYEQYF
V gene: TRBV18; J gene: TRBJ2-5; D gene: NA; clone size: few; CDR3 DNA: TGTGCCAGCTCACCACCGAGTCGCAGGGAAGAGACCCAGTACTTC; CDR3 protein: CASSPPSRREETQYF
V gene: TRBV29-1; J gene: TRBJ2-7; D gene: NA; clone size: few; CDR3 DNA: TGCCGTTGGGGACCCAGGGACTCATACTCCTACGAGCAGTACTTC; CDR3 protein: CRWGPRDSYSYEQYF
V gene: TRBV3-1; J gene: TRBJ1-6; D gene: NA; clone size: NA; CDR3 DNA: TGTGCCAGCAGCCAAGGGGGGGCGAATTCACCCCTCCACTTT; CDR3 protein: CASSQGGANSPLHF
V gene: TRBV10-3; J gene: TRBJ2-1; D gene: TRBD1; clone size: NA; CDR3 DNA: TGTGCCATCAGTGAGAGGGACAGGCCCACGAATGAGCAGTTCTTC; CDR3 protein: CAISERDRPTNEQFF
V gene: TRBV7-2; J gene: TRBJ2-4; D gene: NA; clone size: few; CDR3 DNA: TGTGCCAGCAGCTTCCCAAGAGCTTCCAAAAACATTCAGTACTTC; CDR3 protein: CASSFPRASKNIQYF
V gene: TRBV5-1; J gene: TRBJ2-3; D gene: NA; clone size: NA; CDR3 DNA: TGCGCCAGCAGCCCCCAGACAGGGAGGCCCACAGATACGCAGTATTTT; CDR3 protein: CASSPQTGRPTDTQYF
V gene: TRBV13; J gene: TRBJ2-7; D gene: NA; clone size: few; CDR3 DNA: TGTGCCAGCAGCTCATGGGACACCTACGAGCAGTACTTC; CDR3 protein: CASSSWDTYEQYF
V gene: TRBV7-3; J gene: TRBJ2-1; D gene: NA; clone size: many; CDR3 DNA: TGTGCCAGCAGCTCGGGACCGCTCAATGAGCAGTTCTTC; CDR3 protein: CASSSGPLNEQFF
V gene: TRBV7-3; J gene: TRBJ2-2; D gene: NA; clone size: few; CDR3 DNA: TGTGCCTCAAGATCGGGACAGAACACCGGGGAGCTGTTTTTT; CDR3 protein: CASRSGQNTGELFF
V gene: TRBV6-5; J gene: TRBJ1-6; D gene: NA; clone size: few; CDR3 DNA: TGTGCCAGCAGTTACTCACTAATGAATTCACCCCTCCACTTT; CDR3 protein: CASSYSLMNSPLHF
V gene: TRBV29-1; J gene: TRBJ1-1; D gene: NA; clone size: NA; CDR3 DNA: TGCAGCGTTGCTAGGGGGTTAGAGGCTTTCTTT; CDR3 protein: CSVARGLEAFF
V gene: TRBV29-1; J gene: TRBJ1-4; D gene: NA; clone size: many; CDR3 DNA: TGCAGCGTTGGCTCCCCGACAACTAATGAAAAACTGTTTTTT; CDR3 protein: CSVGSPTTNEKLFF
V gene: TRBV6-1; J gene: TRBJ1-1; D gene: NA; clone size: many; CDR3 DNA: TGTGCCAGCAGAAAAGGGGCACGAAACATGAACACTGAAGCTTTCTTT; CDR3 protein: CASRKGARNMNTEAFF